Included here is one T cell receptor (beta chain) sequence, with context. It has no known antigen specificity. Base qualities were left out, and no much larger clone turns up one base away. Compared with germline, V lacks 4 bases and J lacks 1 base; bases without a gene match: 4. The CDR1 and CDR2 encoded by the germline V gene are SGHRS and YFSETQ. Spanning cysteine to phenylalanine, the CDR3 consists of 14 amino acids. The kept DNA is CDR3 alone, 42 bases in frame from the first base. The sample is drawn from a study of blood T cell repertoires in COVID-19 (dated by TCRdb to 2020 to 2022). Background on the whole study: Samples from collaborators originated in the United States, Italy and Spain and spanned both the acute and convalescent phases of COVID-19. The prospective study material was composed of cDNA or gDNA derived from T cells, B-cell-depleted T cells, or PBMCs. Where available, HLA class I and class II types were obtained from metadata supplied by the sample provider rather than from assay-based typing. Deeply sampled blood TCRbeta repertoires from subjects exposed to, actively infected with, or recovered from COVID-19 were included in the dataset. The repertoires were made available in a free public database intended to serve as a resource for research on the immune response to SARS-CoV-2. The samples were drawn from the first 160 participants of the ongoing ImmuneRACE study and from some 1,300 subjects provided by 6 global collaborators. A de-identified subject ID, COVID-19 status, age in years and sex were almost always included in the sample metadata. General findings and caveats noted by the study authors: How much clinical and demographic metadata was included differed by source and by participant, and the metadata was provided uncurated.

TCRbeta CDR3 regions were amplified from genomic DNA using the immunoSEQ Assay, a bias-controlled multiplex PCR. Concerning the study's data processing: Nucleated cell counts per sample were estimated from amplification of reference gene primers within the assay. To quantify the absolute abundance of each unique TCRbeta CDR3 rearrangement, sequence reads were collapsed and filtered. Productive Simpson clonality was computed per sample as the square root of Simpson's diversity index over productive rearrangements. TCRdb provides this immuneACCESS table in a form limited to in-frame rearrangements. Some clones are lacking; in checked studies, under half of them reflect an unresolved V gene, and why the rest are absent is not known. V and J calls and clone size are copied from that table; D and trimming were computed from the DNA. Here the sample has some 490,000 clones; more than 85% occur a single time. The biggest ten clones account for under 9.5% of the sample.

Participants in the prospective study were enrolled through a virtual design, were aged 18 to 89 years, and lived in 24 United States geographic areas. To assign participants to cohorts, the prospective study relied on clinical history that participants themselves reported in a screening survey and a study questionnaire. Recovered participants in ImmuneRACE Cohort 3 were defined by two consecutive negative NP/OP PCR tests, clearance by a healthcare professional, or resolution of symptoms. Each participant in the prospective study had whole blood, serum and a nasopharyngeal or oropharyngeal swab collected by mobile phlebotomists. Participants in the prospective study had the option to provide additional blood draws and questionnaires over an approximately 2-month period. Before DNA extraction, blood samples from the prospective study were shipped at room temperature or frozen.

The chain was built from TRBV5-1 and TRBJ1-1, with TRBD1 matching 7 junction bases. Sequencing was performed on PBMCs or T cells enriched from blood (not recorded which). The receptor's source is a woman aged 60 to 75 who had recovered from COVID-19. The CDR3 protein sequence reads: CASSERQGNTEAFF. The DNA reads TGCGCCAGCAGCGAACGACAGGGGAACACTGAAGCTTTCTTT.